What follows is one T cell receptor (beta chain) and its context. The antigen is not known. V was clipped by 3 bases and J by 3 bases; unmatched bases: 5. CDR3 size: 14 residues. The V gene's germline CDR1 is LGHDT and CDR2 YNNKEL (reference sequence). This specimen belongs to a study of T cell responses to AZD1222 COVID-19 vaccine. Study outcomes and limitations: The donor group comprised mostly white British people and more females; the analysis possibly underestimated clonal diversity. Nearly half of spike-specific TCRs reportedly go after variant regions that carry no mutations.

The method was immunoSEQ multiplex PCR; TCRdb's version includes in-frame clones alone and lacks a portion of them. The sample holds about 83,000 clones, about 90% seen once. The V and J genes are TRBV3-1 (or the pseudogene TRBV3-2) and TRBJ2-7; 7 bases match TRBD2. This clonotype was sampled from an adult in good health. The specimen comprised peripheral blood, sampled on day 0 of MenACWY control vaccination. The CDR3 spells CASSHVGRLYEQYF. The CDR3 nucleotides read TGTGCCAGCAGCCACGTCGGGAGGCTCTACGAGCAGTACTTC.